This T cell receptor (beta chain) emerged from a study of PD-1 blockade in classical Hodgkin lymphoma. A few counts support this clone. Its antigen is unknown. All the patients suffered relapse after autologous stem cell transplantation, and brentuximab vedotin exposure differed. The CDR3 is 13 amino acids. Germline loops: CDR1 MNHEY, CDR2 SMNVEV (reference sequence). Trimming at V came to 7 bases and at J to 2 bases, leaving 4 bases not matched to a gene. Method: immunoSEQ multiplex PCR; TCRdb's copy keeps in-frame clones and lacks some. The data show around 41,000 clones, with 65% to 85% seen just once and under 3.5% held by the top ten. The study, taken as a whole, reports: When nivolumab was started under 1 year after ASCT, patients were excluded. Complete responders entered with baseline diversity on par with newly diagnosed patients, the results showed. Why the repertoires differ is still unclear, perhaps disease activity or prior therapy.

The TCR was taken from a human donor with classical Hodgkin lymphoma. The chain couples TRBV27 to TRBJ2-7; 8 bases fit TRBD1. This sample comprised peripheral blood mononuclear cells (PBMCs), obtained before the second cycle of nivolumab. CDR3: CASTGTGAYEQYF. The CDR3 coding sequence is TGTGCCAGCACCGGGACAGGTGCCTACGAGCAGTACTTC.